Below are 3 T cell receptor beta chains sequenced from a single sample in a study of cytomegalovirus exposure and HLA in healthy donors. PCR employed 60 Vbeta and 13 Jbeta primers. Method: immunoSEQ multiplex PCR; TCRdb's copy keeps in-frame clones and lacks some. The data hold approximately 130,000 clones, with roughly 88% observed a single time. Sequences were obtained from PBMCs. Receptor source: a man aged 45 to 65 in good health and CMV-seronegative.

This clone was counted a few times. This rearrangement joins TRBV5-4 to TRBJ1-1; D might be TRBD1 (5 bases). Germline CDR1 and CDR2: SGHNT and YYREEE (reference sequence). The CDR3 consists of 16 residues. Deletions cut 0 bases from V and 1 base from J, with 13 bases between. CDR3 coding DNA: TGTGCCAGCAGCTTGGGGGGCCATCCAGGGAACACTGAAGCTTTCTTT. The encoded protein is CASSLGGHPGNTEAFF.

The gene calls are TRBV6-6 and TRBJ1-2; a weak D match, TRBD1 (6 bases). The CDR3 contains 11 residues. Germline V gene lookup returns CDR1 MNHNY and CDR2 SVGAGI (reference sequence). V was shortened by 7 bases and J by 9 bases, with 12 bases between the two germline ends. The CDR3 sequence is CASKHRESYTF. As DNA, the CDR3 is TGTGCCAGCAAGCACAGGGAGAGCTACACCTTC.

The chain carries TRBV2 and TRBJ1-1; D uncertain. V was cut by 7 bases and J by 0 bases, with 9 bases left in between. CDR3 length: 13 amino acids. Per germline, CDR1 SNHLY and CDR2 FYNNEI. CDR3: CASIDTVNTEAFF. The CDR3 bases are TGTGCCAGCATTGATACGGTGAACACTGAAGCTTTCTTT.